The source of this T cell receptor (beta chain) is a study of blood T cell repertoires in COVID-19. Study background: Sources were T cells, B-cell-depleted T cells, or PBMCs; the material itself was cDNA or gDNA.

In the original workflow: Amplified reference gene primers provided the basis for estimating nucleated cell counts. Measured with immunoSEQ multiplex PCR; TCRdb has only the in-frame clones, and not every one. That table is the source of V, J and clone size, and D and trimming were worked out from the DNA. The sample holds 230,000 or so clones, approximately 80% seen once. This clone was seen only a few times. The CDR3 totals 19 residues. Germline-derived CDR1 and CDR2 are LNHNV and YYDKDF (reference sequence). Trimming took 0 bases from V and 0 from J, leaving 21 bases between them. The chain uses TRBV15 and TRBJ2-7, with D perhaps TRBD1 (7 bases). The clonotype was recovered from a woman older than 75 with COVID-19, enrolled during active disease. Sequenced: peripheral blood. The CDR3 DNA reads as TGTGCCACCAGCAGAGATCAGACAGGGACTTCTAGAAGCTCCTACGAGCAGTACTTC. Encoded protein: CATSRDQTGTSRSSYEQYF. Looking up the rest from reference TRBV15 and TRBJ2-7 gives the full variable domain: DAMVIQNPRYQVTQFGKPVTLSCSQTLNHNVMYWYQQKSSQAPKLLFHYYDKDFNNEADTPDNFQSRRPNTSFCFLDIRSPGLGDTAMYLCATSRDQTGTSRSSYEQYFGPGTRLTVT.